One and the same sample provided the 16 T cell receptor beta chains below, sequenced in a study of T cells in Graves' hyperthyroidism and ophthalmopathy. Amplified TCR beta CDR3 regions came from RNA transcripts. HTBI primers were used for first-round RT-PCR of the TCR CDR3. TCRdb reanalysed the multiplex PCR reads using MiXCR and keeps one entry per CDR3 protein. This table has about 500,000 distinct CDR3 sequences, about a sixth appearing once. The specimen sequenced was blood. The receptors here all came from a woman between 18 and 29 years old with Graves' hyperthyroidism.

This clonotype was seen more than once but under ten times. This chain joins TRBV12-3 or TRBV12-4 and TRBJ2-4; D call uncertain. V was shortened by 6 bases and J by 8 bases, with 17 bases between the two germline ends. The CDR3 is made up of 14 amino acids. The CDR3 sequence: CASRGSTTKDIQYF. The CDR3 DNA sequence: TGTGCCAGCAGAGGATCGACGACAAAGGACATTCAGTACTTC.

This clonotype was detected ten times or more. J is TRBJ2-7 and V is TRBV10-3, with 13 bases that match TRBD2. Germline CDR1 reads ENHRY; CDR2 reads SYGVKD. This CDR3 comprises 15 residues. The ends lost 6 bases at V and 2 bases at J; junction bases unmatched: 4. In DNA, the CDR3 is TGTGCCATCAGCCTTACTAGCGGGGGGGCCTACGAGCAGTACTTC. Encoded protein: CAISLTSGGAYEQYF.

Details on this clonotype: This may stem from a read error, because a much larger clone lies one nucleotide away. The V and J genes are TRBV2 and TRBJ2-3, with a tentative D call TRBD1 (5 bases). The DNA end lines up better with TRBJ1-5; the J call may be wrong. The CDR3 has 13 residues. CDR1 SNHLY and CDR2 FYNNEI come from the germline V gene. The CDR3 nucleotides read TGTGCCAGGAGGGACTTCCGCACAGATACGCAGCATTTT. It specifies CARRDFRTDTQHF.

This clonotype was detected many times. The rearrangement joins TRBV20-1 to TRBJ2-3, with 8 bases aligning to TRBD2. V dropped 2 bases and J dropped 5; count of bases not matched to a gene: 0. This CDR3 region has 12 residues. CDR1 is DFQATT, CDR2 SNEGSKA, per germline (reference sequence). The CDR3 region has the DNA TGCAGTGCTAGACTAGCGGGAGATACGCAGTATTTT. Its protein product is CSARLAGDTQYF.

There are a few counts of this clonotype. CDR3 sequence: CATSRVREKETQYF. The CDR3 nucleotides read TGTGCCACCAGCAGAGTCAGGGAAAAAGAGACCCAGTACTTC. The V gene is TRBV15, the J gene TRBJ2-5, with D tentatively TRBD1 (5 bases). Trimming removed 1 base from V and 3 bases from J, with 9 bases in between. The CDR3 is 14 residues long. Per the germline V gene, CDR1 is LNHNV and CDR2 is YYDKDF (reference sequence).

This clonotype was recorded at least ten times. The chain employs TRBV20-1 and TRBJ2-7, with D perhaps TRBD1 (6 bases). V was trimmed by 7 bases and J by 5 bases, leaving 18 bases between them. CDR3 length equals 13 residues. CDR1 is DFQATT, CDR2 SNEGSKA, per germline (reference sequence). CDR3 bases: TGCAGTGGAACACAGGGTGCTGGCGACGAGCAGTACTTC. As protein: CSGTQGAGDEQYF.

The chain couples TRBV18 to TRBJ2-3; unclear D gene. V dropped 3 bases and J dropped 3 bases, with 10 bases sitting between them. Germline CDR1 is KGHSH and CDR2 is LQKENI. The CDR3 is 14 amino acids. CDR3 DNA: TGTGCCAGCTCACCTCTCCCCAGAACAGATACGCAGTATTTT. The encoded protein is CASSPLPRTDTQYF. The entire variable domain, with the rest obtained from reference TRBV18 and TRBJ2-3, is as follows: NAGVMQNPRHLVRRRGQEARLRCSPMKGHSHVYWYRQLPEEGLKFMVYLQKENIIDESGMPKERFSAEFPKEGPSILRIQQVVRGDSAAYFCASSPLPRTDTQYFGPGTRLTVL.

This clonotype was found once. The DNA for the CDR3 is TGTGCCAGTACCAATACTAACTATGGCTACACCTTC. It codes for CASTNTNYGYTF. The chain combines TRBV19 with TRBJ1-2; no reliable D call. The CDR3 is made up of 12 amino acids. Germline V gene lookup returns CDR1 LNHDA and CDR2 SQIVND (reference sequence). Trimming stripped 7 bases from V and 0 bases from J, with 6 bases between.

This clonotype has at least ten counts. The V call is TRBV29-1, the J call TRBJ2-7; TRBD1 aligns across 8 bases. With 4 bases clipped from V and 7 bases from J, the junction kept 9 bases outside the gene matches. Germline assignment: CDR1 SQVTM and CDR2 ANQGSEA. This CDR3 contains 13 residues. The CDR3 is CSVGRQGRGEQYF. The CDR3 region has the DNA TGCAGCGTTGGGAGACAGGGGCGAGGGGAGCAGTACTTC.

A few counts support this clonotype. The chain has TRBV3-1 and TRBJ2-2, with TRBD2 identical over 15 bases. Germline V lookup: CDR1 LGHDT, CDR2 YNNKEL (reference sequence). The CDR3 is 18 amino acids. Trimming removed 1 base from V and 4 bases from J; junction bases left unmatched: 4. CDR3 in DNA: TGTGCCAGCAGCCAAGGGGGACTAGCGGGAGGAGTCACCGGGGAGCTGTTTTTT. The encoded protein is CASSQGGLAGGVTGELFF.

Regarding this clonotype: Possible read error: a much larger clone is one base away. The CDR3 region has the DNA TGCGCCAGCAGCTCTACGACTAGCGGGGTAGAGACGCAGTATTTT. It specifies CASSSTTSGVETQYF. The chain uses TRBV5-1 and TRBJ2-3; 11 bases fit TRBD2. The CDR3 runs to 15 residues. Germline V lookup: CDR1 SGHRS, CDR2 YFSETQ. The trim removed 3 bases at V and 9 bases at J, leaving 9 bases unmatched. Supplemented by reference TRBV5-1 and TRBJ2-3, the full variable domain reads KAGVTQTPRYLIKTRGQQVTLSCSPISGHRSVSWYQQTPGQGLQFLFEYFSETQRNKGNFPGRFSGRQFSNSRSEMNVSTLELGDSALYLCASSSTTSGVETQYFGPGTRLTVL.

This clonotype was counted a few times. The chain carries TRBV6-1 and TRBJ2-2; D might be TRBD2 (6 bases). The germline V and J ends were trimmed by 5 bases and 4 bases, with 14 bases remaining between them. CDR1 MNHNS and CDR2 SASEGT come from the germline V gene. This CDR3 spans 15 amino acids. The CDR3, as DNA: TGTGCCAGCAGTTCCCCGGGGGTTTTCACCGGGGAGCTGTTTTTT. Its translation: CASSSPGVFTGELFF.

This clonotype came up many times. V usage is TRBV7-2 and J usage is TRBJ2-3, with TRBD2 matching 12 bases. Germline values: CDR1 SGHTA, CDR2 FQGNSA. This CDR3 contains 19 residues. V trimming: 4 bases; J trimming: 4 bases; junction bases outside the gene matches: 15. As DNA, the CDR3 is TGTGCCAGCAGCTCAGGACTAGCGGGAAAGGTGTTGGTTGCAGATACGCAGTATTTT. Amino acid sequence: CASSSGLAGKVLVADTQYF. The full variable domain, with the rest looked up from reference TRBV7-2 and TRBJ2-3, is GAGVSQSPSNKVTEKGKDVELRCDPISGHTALYWYRQSLGQGLEFLIYFQGNSAPDKSGLPSDRFSAERTGGSVSTLTIQRTQQEDSAVYLCASSSGLAGKVLVADTQYFGPGTRLTVL.

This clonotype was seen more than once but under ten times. The CDR3 region is CASSQSTSGGYTDTQYF. In DNA form, the CDR3 reads TGCGCCAGCAGCCAATCGACTAGCGGGGGGTACACAGATACGCAGTATTTT. The chain links TRBV4-1 to TRBJ2-3; 13 positions match TRBD2. The CDR3 length is 17 residues. V was pared by 2 bases and J by 2 bases, with 4 bases of the junction left unmatched. Germline V CDR1 and CDR2: MGHRA, YSYEKL.

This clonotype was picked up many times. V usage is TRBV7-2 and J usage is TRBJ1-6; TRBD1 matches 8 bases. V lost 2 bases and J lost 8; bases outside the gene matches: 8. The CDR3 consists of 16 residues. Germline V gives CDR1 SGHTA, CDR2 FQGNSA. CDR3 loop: CASSLPGGSSHSPLHF. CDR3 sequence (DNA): TGTGCCAGCAGCTTACCAGGGGGCAGTTCCCATTCACCCCTCCACTTT. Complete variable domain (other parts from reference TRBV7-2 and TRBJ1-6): GAGVSQSPSNKVTEKGKDVELRCDPISGHTALYWYRQSLGQGLEFLIYFQGNSAPDKSGLPSDRFSAERTGGSVSTLTIQRTQQEDSAVYLCASSLPGGSSHSPLHFGNGTRLTVT.

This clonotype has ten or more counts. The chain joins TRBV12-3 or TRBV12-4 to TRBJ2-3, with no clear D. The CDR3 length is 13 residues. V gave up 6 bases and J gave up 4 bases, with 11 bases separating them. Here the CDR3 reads CASRLPWADTQYF. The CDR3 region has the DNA TGTGCCAGCAGATTACCCTGGGCAGATACGCAGTATTTT.